This T cell receptor (beta chain) originates from a study of human T cells and chemical hapten exposure. Study background: Cases of alopecia areata, totalis or universalis occurred in a predominantly female patient group.

TCRdb itself ran the RACE reads through MiXCR, one entry per CDR3 protein. Here the sample spans more than 85,000 distinct CDR3 sequences, 30% to 35% being singletons. CDR3 length equals 16 residues. Trimming removed 6 bases from V and 7 bases from J; junction bases left unmatched: 18. CDR1 and CDR2 from the germline V gene are MDHEN and SYDVKM. Time point indicated: patch test 3, about 24 weeks after DPC sensitization. Specified treatment: therapeutic diphenylcyclopropenone sensitization with weekly scalp DPC. Blood, whole and unfractionated, served as the source for total RNA extraction. This clonotype was picked up a small number of times.

The chain couples TRBV28 to TRBJ2-7; 7 positions agree with TRBD1. This clonotype was obtained from a man aged 40-50 years with alopecia areata. Some clones in this sample may be carry-over from other donors' samples. This material consisted of whole blood, taken in connection with sensitization to the hapten diphenylcyclopropenone (DPC). The CDR3 loop reads CASSRLDIQGIGEQYF. DNA of the CDR3: TGTGCCAGCAGCAGATTAGATATACAGGGGATCGGGGAGCAGTACTTC.